The 7 T cell receptor beta chains presented below share a single source sample, sequenced in a study of T cell changes during pregnancy in multiple sclerosis. Profiled with immunoSEQ multiplex PCR; TCRdb holds only in-frame clones, not every one. The table records roughly 58,000 clones, about 92% of them present only once. The sequencing here drew on CD8+ T cells from peripheral blood mononuclear cells, taken before pregnancy. The receptors here all came from a female donor with multiple sclerosis, enrolled in a pregnancy study.

V gene TRBV27 combines with J gene TRBJ2-5, with 8 bases lining up with TRBD1. Germline-derived CDR1 and CDR2 are MNHEY and SMNVEV (reference sequence). CDR3 length: 13 amino acids. V shed 5 bases, J shed 4 bases, and the junction held 3 bases outside the gene matches. The CDR3 region has the DNA TGTGCCAGCAGTATCACAGGGGGAGAGACCCAGTACTTC. This sequence encodes CASSITGGETQYF.

This chain links TRBV4-3 with TRBJ2-1; 8 bases map to TRBD2. Germline CDR1 reads LGHNA; CDR2 reads YSLEER. The V and J ends lost 1 base and 5 bases, in that order; junction bases with no gene match: 1. This CDR3 is built from 14 residues. The CDR3, as DNA: TGCGCCAGCAGCCAAGCGACTAGCGACAATGAGCAGTTCTTC. Its translation: CASSQATSDNEQFF.

The sample holds a few counts of this clone. CDR3 coding DNA: TGTGCCAGCAGTTTAATTTTGGACTCTGAAGCTTTCTTT. This gives the protein CASSLILDSEAFF. The chain carries TRBV27 and TRBJ1-1, with unresolved D. The CDR3 is made up of 13 amino acids. CDR1 MNHEY and CDR2 SMNVEV come from the germline V gene (reference sequence). V shed 2 bases and J shed 6 bases, with 10 bases lying between them.

The rearrangement joins TRBV27 to TRBJ1-1; 8 nucleotides align to TRBD1. The CDR3 consists of 14 residues. V lost 2 bases, J lost 1 base, and 0 bases stayed unmatched. The V gene's germline CDR1 is MNHEY and CDR2 SMNVEV (reference sequence). The CDR3 protein is CASSLGTGNTEAFF. In nucleotides, the CDR3 is TGTGCCAGCAGTTTAGGGACAGGGAACACTGAAGCTTTCTTT.

This clone was detected once. The chain is built from TRBV7-9 and TRBJ1-4; weak D call: TRBD1 (6 bases). The CDR3 is made up of 14 amino acids. Germline CDR1 and CDR2: SEHNR and FQNEAQ (reference sequence). V gave up 3 bases and J gave up 8 bases, with 13 bases separating them. CDR3 nucleotide sequence: TGTGCCAGCAGCTTCACAGGGCCGTTCGAAAAACTGTTTTTT. This codes for CASSFTGPFEKLFF.

This chain links TRBV4-1 with TRBJ1-6; the D is unclear. Per germline, CDR1 MGHRA and CDR2 YSYEKL. This CDR3 region has 13 residues. Trimming removed 3 bases at V and 10 bases at J, with 10 bases between. CDR3 residues: CASSQGRESPLHF. CDR3 DNA sequence: TGCGCCAGCAGCCAGGGTAGGGAGTCACCCCTCCACTTT.

This chain joins TRBV15 and TRBJ2-5, with 9 bases lining up with TRBD2. J gave up 2 bases and V 1 base, and 2 bases lay outside the gene matches. The CDR3 runs 15 residues. CDR1 LNHNV and CDR2 YYDKDF come from the germline V gene (reference sequence). The CDR3 region has the DNA TGTGCCACCAGCAGAGGGGCGGGGGGGCAAGAGACCCAGTACTTC. Its translation is CATSRGAGGQETQYF.